This is a list of T cell receptor beta chains from one sample in a study of T cells in Graves' hyperthyroidism and ophthalmopathy. Via MiXCR, TCRdb re-called the multiplex PCR reads, giving one row per CDR3 protein. This table holds a few hundred thousand distinct CDR3 sequences, approximately 15% found once. The sample comprised blood. The receptors shown here come from a woman aged 30 to 39 with Graves' hyperthyroidism that later progressed to Graves' ophthalmopathy. CDR3s include the opening cysteine and the closing phenylalanine or tryptophan. The D gene is left open where the match is weak. Clone size is given for some rows only: seen once, a few or many times, or a class if the clone is expanded.

V: TRBV6-2/TRBV6-3; size: many; J: TRBJ1-2; D: TRBD1; DNA: TGTGCCAGCAACCCCTCTCCAGGGGGGGATAACTATGGCTACACCTTC; CDR3: CASNPSPGGDNYGYTF
V: TRBV11-3; size: .; J: TRBJ2-1; D: TRBD2; DNA: TGTGCCAGCAGCTTGTTGTTAGCGGGAGTAGTCGATGAGCAGTTCTTC; CDR3: CASSLLLAGVVDEQFF
V: TRBV18; size: many; J: TRBJ2-1; D: .; DNA: TGTGCCAGCTCACCACCAGGGATCGCTGAGCAGTTCTTC; CDR3: CASSPPGIAEQFF
V: TRBV11-3; size: many; J: TRBJ2-1; D: TRBD2; DNA: TGTGCCAGCAGCACCAGGACTAGCGGGCTATACAATGAGCAGTTCTTC; CDR3: CASSTRTSGLYNEQFF
V: TRBV7-2; size: many; J: TRBJ1-4; D: .; DNA: TGTGCCAGCAGTTTTGGGGGCAGCGGGAACGAAAAACTGTTTTTT; CDR3: CASSFGGSGNEKLFF
V: TRBV28; size: many; J: TRBJ2-7; D: .; DNA: TGTGCCAGCAGTTTATCACCAGGACTCTACGAGCAGTACTTC; CDR3: CASSLSPGLYEQYF
V: TRBV12-3/TRBV12-4; size: many; J: TRBJ1-1; D: .; DNA: TGTGCCAGCACGAAGGAGGATTGGACTGAAGCTTTCTTT; CDR3: CASTKEDWTEAFF
V: TRBV7-9; size: many; J: TRBJ2-1; D: .; DNA: TGCGCCAGCAGCCCTCCTGGGGGCAATGAGCAGTTCTTC; CDR3: CASSPPGGNEQFF
V: TRBV7-2; size: many; J: TRBJ2-3; D: .; DNA: TGTGCCAGCAGCTTAACGTCGGGTGGGAGCACAGATACGCAGTATTTT; CDR3: CASSLTSGGSTDTQYF
V: TRBV11-2; size: many; J: TRBJ2-5; D: .; DNA: TGTGCCAGCAGCTTAGAACAGCCTGGGGGGACCCAGTACTTC; CDR3: CASSLEQPGGTQYF
V: TRBV12-3/TRBV12-4; size: many; J: TRBJ2-3; D: TRBD2; DNA: TGTGCCAGCAACCTCCTAGCGGAATTCACAGATACGCAGTATTTT; CDR3: CASNLLAEFTDTQYF
V: TRBV29-1; size: many; J: TRBJ2-3; D: .; DNA: TGCAGCGTCCTCTCATGGACAGTAACCCCCACAGATACGCAGTATTTT; CDR3: CSVLSWTVTPTDTQYF
V: TRBV11-3; size: many; J: TRBJ1-1; D: TRBD1; DNA: TGTGCCAGCAGCTTGACAGGGACGAACACTGAAGCTTTCTTT; CDR3: CASSLTGTNTEAFF
V: TRBV9; size: few; J: TRBJ2-1; D: TRBD2; DNA: TGTGCCAGCAGCGCCCAACTAGCGGGACTAGCAGTCTACAATGAGCAGTTCTTC; CDR3: CASSAQLAGLAVYNEQFF
V: TRBV27; size: few; J: TRBJ1-6; D: .; DNA: TGTGCCAGCAGTTTTTCCGACGGGAATTCACCCCTCCACTTT; CDR3: CASSFSDGNSPLHF
V: TRBV4-1; size: few; J: TRBJ1-6; D: .; DNA: TGCGCCAGCAGCTCCCCCGGGGGCGGAAACGTCTATAATTCACCCCTCCACTTT; CDR3: CASSSPGGGNVYNSPLHF
V: TRBV20-1; size: few; J: TRBJ2-1; D: TRBD2; DNA: TGCAGTGCTGCCTCTAGCGGGAGGGCCTACAATGAGCAGTTCTTC; CDR3: CSAASSGRAYNEQFF
V: TRBV27; size: .; J: TRBJ1-1; D: .; DNA: TGTGCCAGCAGTTTCGGGGGGGCGGGTGAGAACACTGAAGCTTTCTTT; CDR3: CASSFGGAGENTEAFF
V: TRBV20-1; size: many; J: TRBJ1-1; D: .; DNA: TGCAGTGCTAGACAGGCTAGCACTGAAGCTTTCTTT; CDR3: CSARQASTEAFF
V: TRBV11-2; size: many; J: TRBJ1-2; D: TRBD1; DNA: TGTGCCAGCAGCTTTGGGGACAGGGGTTATGGCTACACCTTC; CDR3: CASSFGDRGYGYTF
V: TRBV6-2/TRBV6-3; size: .; J: TRBJ1-6; D: TRBD1; DNA: TGTGCCAGCAGGGGACAGGGTGACGCCTATAATTCACCCCTCCACTTT; CDR3: CASRGQGDAYNSPLHF
V: TRBV7-9; size: many; J: TRBJ2-7; D: .; DNA: TGTGCCATAGTTCGCGCGGACGAGCAGTACTTC; CDR3: CAIVRADEQYF
V: TRBV29-1; size: many; J: TRBJ2-3; D: .; DNA: TGCAGCGTCCGCCCGGGACTTACCACAGATACGCAGTATTTT; CDR3: CSVRPGLTTDTQYF
V: TRBV6-9; size: many; J: TRBJ1-2; D: TRBD1; DNA: TGTGCCAGCAGTTATTCGACAGGACAGGCCAACTATGGCTACACCTTC; CDR3: CASSYSTGQANYGYTF